The 21 T cell receptor beta chains given below trace back to one sample, sequenced in a study of T-cell memory formation after mild COVID-19. Each CDR3 protein gets one entry after TCRdb re-called the 5' RACE reads with MiXCR. In the table there are around 510,000 distinct CDR3 sequences, approximately 21% of which are singletons. Sequenced material: PBMCs or a T cell subset sorted from them (not recorded which). These receptors all come from an adult woman who had mild COVID-19 (a few samples of this study predate the infection). Cell type and time point are not known.

The table lists this clonotype with a few counts. The chain combines TRBV5-1 with TRBJ2-3; D possibly corresponds to TRBD2 (5 bases). V shed 2 bases and J shed 1 base, with 14 bases lying between them. Germline loops: CDR1 SGHRS, CDR2 YFSETQ. The CDR3 covers 16 residues. The CDR3 DNA is TGCGCCAGCAGCTTCCGGCGGACTGATCGCACAGATACGCAGTATTTT. This translates into CASSFRRTDRTDTQYF.

J is TRBJ2-1 and V is TRBV12-3 or TRBV12-4, with 11 bases matching TRBD2. The J segment lost 1 base and the V segment lost 4 bases, leaving 9 bases of the junction unmatched. CDR3 size: 18 residues. This CDR3 reads CASSSLGLAGSSYNEQFF. CDR3 nucleotide sequence: TGTGCCAGCAGTTCTCTTGGACTAGCGGGTTCGTCCTACAATGAGCAGTTCTTC.

The rearrangement links TRBV9 to TRBJ2-2; 10 bases align to TRBD1. From germline, CDR1 is SGDLS and CDR2 YYNGEE. The CDR3 sequence is 15 residues long. Trimming cost V 2 bases and J 4 bases; bases outside gene matches: 2. The CDR3 loop is CASSVGDRGTGELFF. In nucleotides, the CDR3 is TGTGCCAGCAGCGTCGGGGACAGGGGCACCGGGGAGCTGTTTTTT.

The gene calls are TRBV24-1 and TRBJ2-3; a possible D gene is TRBD2 (6 bases). Between the trimmed V and J ends, which lost 4 bases and 6 bases, there was a span of 19 bases. CDR1 is KGHDR and CDR2 is SFDVKD in the germline V gene. CDR3 length: 16 amino acids. This CDR3 is CATSDGGVINMDTQYF. For the CDR3, the DNA is TGTGCCACCAGTGACGGGGGTGTGATTAATATGGATACGCAGTATTTT.

This sequence joins TRBV20-1 and TRBJ2-7, with 12 bases matching TRBD1. Germline CDR1 and CDR2: DFQATT and SNEGSKA (reference sequence). This CDR3 has 13 amino acids. After removal of 8 bases from V and 4 bases from J, the junction contained 6 bases not matched to a gene. The DNA for the CDR3 is TGCAGTTTCCCGGGACAGGGGGCATACGAGCAGTACTTC. It encodes CSFPGQGAYEQYF.

This clonotype was detected a few times. The J gene is TRBJ2-2, the V gene TRBV30, with 7 bases identical to TRBD1. The CDR3 loop spans 16 amino acids. Germline V gene sequence: CDR1 GTSNPN, CDR2 SVGIG (reference sequence). Losses at the gene ends were 2 bases for V and 6 bases for J; bases not matched to a gene: 12. This CDR3 reads CAWSSNTGAPAGELFF. DNA for the CDR3: TGTGCCTGGAGTTCGAACACAGGGGCCCCGGCCGGGGAGCTGTTTTTT.

This clonotype appeared a few times. This chain links TRBV29-1 with TRBJ2-3, with 10 bases aligning to TRBD2. V lost 7 bases, J lost 4 bases, and 8 bases stayed unmatched. Germline CDR1 reads SQVTM; CDR2 reads ANQGSEA. The CDR3 runs to 14 residues. CDR3 sequence: CSDLAGEGADTQYF. CDR3 nucleotides: TGCAGCGATCTAGCGGGAGAGGGGGCAGATACGCAGTATTTT.

This clonotype has only a few counts. Written as DNA, the CDR3 is TGTGCCAGCCGGGGGACTAGCGGGCGGGAGACCCAGTACTTC. It specifies CASRGTSGRETQYF. The V call is TRBV25-1, the J call TRBJ2-5; TRBD2 matches 12 bases. The CDR3 has 14 residues. V was pared by 8 bases and J by 5 bases, with 6 bases of the junction left unmatched. Germline CDR1 is MGHDK and CDR2 is SYGVNS.

The gene calls are TRBV11-2 and TRBJ1-1, with TRBD1 matching 7 bases. CDR3 length: 15 amino acids. Germline V gives CDR1 SGHAT, CDR2 FQNNGV. V lost 5 bases, J lost 5 bases, and 11 bases stayed unmatched. DNA of the CDR3: TGTGCCAGCAGCAACGGACAGGATTTGAGAACTGAAGCTTTCTTT. Protein: CASSNGQDLRTEAFF.

V gene TRBV12-5 combines with J gene TRBJ1-2; possible D gene TRBD1, 6 bases. The CDR3 runs 16 residues. Germline assignment: CDR1 LGHNT and CDR2 FRNRAP. Trimming took 7 bases from V and 3 from J, leaving 21 bases between them. CDR3 sequence: CASASTDTGADYGYTF. DNA for the CDR3: TGTGCTAGTGCCTCCACCGATACGGGGGCCGACTATGGCTACACCTTC.

This clonotype was counted ten times or more. The chain carries TRBV5-5 and TRBJ1-4; D ambiguous. Germline assignment: CDR1 SGHKS and CDR2 YYEKEE (reference sequence). This CDR3 is built from 16 residues. The V end lost 0 bases, the J end lost 4 bases, and 13 bases lay between the germline ends. CDR3 sequence reads: CASSLGGSGGNEKLFF. The CDR3 region has the DNA TGTGCCAGCAGCTTGGGGGGAAGCGGAGGTAATGAAAAACTGTTTTTT.

This clonotype was seen more than once but under ten times. The CDR3 DNA follows: TGTGCCACCAGGGACAGTATAAGGACAGATACGCAGTATTTT. Translated, it gives CATRDSIRTDTQYF. The J gene is TRBJ2-3, the V gene TRBV24-1; D is possibly TRBD1 (6 bases). V was trimmed by 7 bases and J by 3 bases, leaving 13 bases between them. This CDR3 has 14 amino acids. CDR1 KGHDR and CDR2 SFDVKD come from the germline V gene.

This clonotype appeared many times. The V call is TRBV7-9, the J call TRBJ2-1, with a possible D match to TRBD1 (6 bases). The CDR3 runs 17 residues. Trimming shortened V by 4 bases and J by 6 bases, and 22 bases separated the two germline ends. Germline V lookup: CDR1 SEHNR, CDR2 FQNEAQ (reference sequence). The CDR3 DNA follows: TGTGCCAGCAGCTCCTGGGAACAGGGACCAGGACCCAATGAGCAGTTCTTC. Translation gives CASSSWEQGPGPNEQFF.

In this sample, this clonotype turned up a few times. The chain has TRBV25-1 and TRBJ1-2; 8 bases fit TRBD1. Germline V CDR1 and CDR2: MGHDK, SYGVNS. This CDR3 comprises 13 residues. Trimming cost V 6 bases and J 8 bases; bases outside gene matches: 8. The CDR3 nucleotides read TGTGCCAGCAGCCAGTGGACAGGGTCAGGCTACACCTTC. This gives the protein CASSQWTGSGYTF.

This clonotype has only a few counts. The chain uses TRBV27 and TRBJ2-7; the D gene is possibly TRBD2 (6 bases). The CDR3 length is 11 residues. Looked up from germline, CDR1 is MNHEY and CDR2 is SMNVEV (reference sequence). Trimming left V 8 bases short and J 4 bases short, with 9 bases between. The CDR3 is CASLRGYEQYF. The CDR3 DNA is TGTGCCAGCCTACGGGGGTACGAGCAGTACTTC.

As concerns this clonotype: An end of the junction does not agree with germline; a read error may underlie this. This rearrangement joins TRBV5-1 to TRBJ2-3; 9 nucleotides match TRBD2. The CDR3 totals 16 residues. The germline V gene has CDR1 SGHRS and CDR2 YFSETQ. The CDR3 sequence is CASRLTSGLSTDTQYF. The CDR3 DNA sequence: TGCGCCAGCCGCTTGACTAGCGGCCTAAGCACAGATACGCAGTATTTT.

Ten or more counts support this clonotype. This sequence joins TRBV4-3 and TRBJ2-1; 7 positions match TRBD1. The junction had 4 bases not matched to a gene; V was cut back by 0 bases and J by 2 bases. Germline V CDR1 and CDR2: LGHNA, YSLEER. The CDR3 is 16 residues long. CDR3 loop: CASSQEGTVAYNEQFF. For the CDR3, the DNA is TGCGCCAGCAGCCAAGAGGGGACAGTAGCCTACAATGAGCAGTTCTTC.

The rearrangement links TRBV5-5 to TRBJ1-2; maybe TRBD1 (6 bases). CDR1 is SGHKS and CDR2 is YYEKEE in the germline V gene (reference sequence). Trimming shortened V by 3 bases and J by 8 bases, and 11 bases separated the two germline ends. CDR3 length equals 12 residues. The CDR3 spells CASSSTGQGYTF. The CDR3, as DNA: TGTGCCAGCAGCTCCACAGGGCAGGGCTACACCTTC.

This clonotype came up many times. The chain is built from TRBV7-9 and TRBJ2-2; possibly TRBD1 for D (6 bases). Trimming stripped 5 bases from V and 5 bases from J, with 9 bases between. CDR1 SEHNR and CDR2 FQNEAQ come from the germline V gene (reference sequence). The CDR3 sequence is 13 residues long. The CDR3 DNA reads TGTGCCAGCAGCCCACAGGGAACCGGGGAGCTGTTTTTT. It specifies CASSPQGTGELFF.

This rearrangement joins TRBV7-9 to TRBJ2-3; 11 bases agree with TRBD2. Unmatched junction bases numbered 9, after V lost 5 bases and J lost 2 bases. Germline V gene lookup returns CDR1 SEHNR and CDR2 FQNEAQ (reference sequence). The CDR3 is 17 residues long. Here the CDR3 reads CASSRGLAGGTTDTQYF. CDR3 nucleotides: TGTGCCAGCAGCCGCGGGCTAGCGGGAGGCACCACAGATACGCAGTATTTT.

The chain employs TRBV6-8 and TRBJ2-1; D is unclear. The CDR3 loop spans 14 amino acids. Germline V gives CDR1 MNHGY, CDR2 SAAAGT. V shed 4 bases and J shed 2 bases, with 9 bases lying between them. The CDR3 sequence: CASSSFMTYNEQFF. CDR3 nucleotide sequence: TGTGCCAGCAGTTCTTTCATGACCTACAATGAGCAGTTCTTC.